Below are 25 T cell receptor beta chains sequenced from a single sample in a study of T cell repertoires in aging, cancer and after chemotherapy. Amplification of TCR beta used genomic DNA extracted from peripheral blood. Multiplex touch-down PCR with TRB-A/B primers amplified rearranged V-D-J TRB sequences. TCRdb re-called the multiplex PCR reads with MiXCR, one entry per CDR3 protein. The sample yields some 9,900 distinct CDR3 sequences, around 25% seen once. The source material was blood. The source of these receptors is a human donor in good health.

This clonotype was seen a handful of times. The chain carries TRBV6-1 and TRBJ2-5, with 7 bases matching TRBD2. There are 13 residues in the CDR3. V lost 4 bases and J lost 7; bases outside the gene matches: 6. Germline CDR1 reads MNHNS; CDR2 reads SASEGT. DNA for the CDR3: TGTGCCAGCAGTGCGAGCGGGACTGGGACCCAGTACTTC. Residues: CASSASGTGTQYF.

Note on this clonotype: It may be a read error: a sequence one base away is much more abundant. V is TRBV29-1 and J is TRBJ2-3; 13 bases are shared with TRBD2. Germline CDR1 SQVTM, CDR2 ANQGSEA. The junction had 6 bases not matched to a gene; V was cut back by 6 bases and J by 3 bases. The CDR3 is 15 residues long. Here the CDR3 DNA reads TGCAGCGTGTGGACTAGCGGGAGCGTTACAGATACGCAGTATTTT. It translates to CSVWTSGSVTDTQYF.

This clonotype turned up a few times. The rearrangement links TRBV5-4 to TRBJ2-7, with 12 bases aligning to TRBD1. V gave up 6 bases and J gave up 7 bases; unmatched junction bases: 11. The germline CDR1 and CDR2 sequences are SGHNT and YYREEE (reference sequence). The CDR3 spans 15 residues. For the CDR3, the DNA is TGTGCCAGCACGAGTCAGGGACAGGGGGCTTGGGAGCAGTACTTC. Amino acid sequence: CASTSQGQGAWEQYF. Supplemented by reference TRBV5-4 and TRBJ2-7, the full variable domain reads ETGVTQSPTHLIKTRGQQVTLRCSSQSGHNTVSWYQQALGQGPQFIFQYYREEENGRGNFPPRFSGLQFPNYSSELNVNALELDDSALYLCASTSQGQGAWEQYFGPGTRLTVT.

This clonotype counts as medium-sized (0.01 to 0.1%). The CDR3 here is CASSFGQGDGYTF. CDR3 DNA: TGTGCCAGCAGCTTTGGGCAGGGGGACGGCTACACCTTC. This chain links TRBV5-6 with TRBJ1-2, with 7 bases aligning to TRBD1. The J segment lost 8 bases and the V segment lost 2 bases, leaving 6 bases of the junction unmatched. Germline V gene sequence: CDR1 SGHDT, CDR2 YYEEEE. This CDR3 spans 13 amino acids.

The chain combines TRBV18 with TRBJ1-2; D is uncertain. The CDR3 runs to 14 residues. CDR1 and CDR2 (germline): KGHSH, LQKENI. V dropped 2 bases and J dropped 12 bases, with 19 bases sitting between them. The CDR3 is CASSPKKRLGIHTF. The CDR3 DNA reads TGTGCCAGCTCACCAAAGAAGCGCCTCGGGATCCACACCTTC.

The V call is TRBV20-1, the J call TRBJ1-4; possible D gene TRBD1, 5 bases. Trimming took off 6 bases at V and 0 bases at J, with 11 bases between the two ends. Germline V CDR1 and CDR2: DFQATT, SNEGSKA (reference sequence). The CDR3 extends over 14 amino acids. CDR3 nucleotide sequence: TGCAGTGCGAGGGGAGACGCAACTAATGAAAAACTGTTTTTT. As protein: CSARGDATNEKLFF.

This clonotype is medium-sized within its sample. V and J are TRBV20-1 and TRBJ1-1, with D hard to call. The V and J ends lost 2 bases and 4 bases respectively, with 14 bases between them. This CDR3 comprises 14 residues. Germline CDR1 reads DFQATT; CDR2 reads SNEGSKA (reference sequence). The CDR3 DNA reads TGCAGTGCTAGACTTGAGGCCTGGGGCACTGAAGCTTTCTTT. It translates to CSARLEAWGTEAFF.

This clonotype is medium-sized by share. This chain uses TRBV6-5 with TRBJ1-3, with D perhaps matching TRBD1 (5 bases). V was trimmed by 2 bases and J by 1 base, leaving 6 bases between them. Germline V CDR1 and CDR2: MNHEY, SVGAGI. The CDR3 covers 14 residues. The CDR3, as DNA: TGTGCCAGCAGTTACGGGGGGTCTGGAAACACCATATATTTT. It yields the protein CASSYGGSGNTIYF.

This clonotype was found a few times. The gene calls are TRBV12-3 or TRBV12-4 and TRBJ1-1; 10 bases map to TRBD1. V was pared by 1 base and J by 4 bases, with 3 bases of the junction left unmatched. The length of the CDR3 is 15 residues. CDR3 loop: CASSLDGQGGTEAFF. For the CDR3, the DNA is TGTGCCAGCAGTTTAGATGGACAGGGGGGCACTGAAGCTTTCTTT.

V and J are TRBV5-1 and TRBJ2-6; D is unclear. Per the germline V gene, CDR1 is SGHRS and CDR2 is YFSETQ. V was clipped by 0 bases and J by 4 bases, with 5 bases between them. The CDR3 length is 14 residues. The CDR3 is CASSLVDGANVLTF. Written as DNA, the CDR3 is TGCGCCAGCAGCTTGGTAGACGGGGCCAACGTCCTGACTTTC.

To note about this clonotype: Its ends do not fully match the called genes, so a read error is possible. The chain has TRBV6-5 and TRBJ2-1; the D gene is possibly TRBD2 (6 bases). This CDR3 is 14 amino acids long. CDR1 and CDR2 from the germline V gene are MNHEY and SVGAGI. CDR3 residues: CVSSYGAGSSEQFF. As DNA, the CDR3 is TGTGTCAGCAGTTACGGGGCGGGATCATCTGAGCAGTTCTTC.

This clonotype was seen a handful of times. The gene calls are TRBV12-3 or TRBV12-4 and TRBJ2-1, with D perhaps TRBD1 (5 bases). This CDR3 contains 13 residues. V lost 10 bases and J lost 2, with 12 bases in between. For the CDR3, the DNA is TGTGCCATTGACAGATATACCTACAATGAGCAGTTCTTC. Protein sequence: CAIDRYTYNEQFF.

As for this clonotype: A read error may account for a junction end that differs from germline. The chain joins TRBV5-1 to TRBJ1-1; D is perhaps TRBD1 (5 bases). This CDR3 has 14 residues. CDR1 is SGHRS, CDR2 YFSETQ, per germline. The CDR3, as DNA: TGCGCCAACAGCTTCCAGGGCGCGAACACTGAAGCTTTCTTT. Protein product: CANSFQGANTEAFF.

V and J are TRBV21-1 and TRBJ2-2. TRBV21-1 is deemed a pseudogene. This CDR3 contains 16 residues. The CDR3 reads CASRPREQTNTGELFF. The CDR3 nucleotides read TGTGCCAGCAGGCCTAGGGAACAGACGAACACCGGGGAGCTGTTTTTT.

By sample fraction, this clonotype is medium-sized. The chain couples TRBV6-5 to TRBJ1-2, with a weak D call TRBD1 (6 bases). Germline V lookup: CDR1 MNHEY, CDR2 SVGAGI. V was pared by 0 bases and J by 5 bases, with 13 bases between. CDR3 length: 15 residues. The DNA of the CDR3 is TGTGCCAGCAGTTACTCGGCAGGGGAATTGTATGGCTACACCTTC. It yields the protein CASSYSAGELYGYTF.

The chain is built from TRBV30 and TRBJ2-1; 7 positions match TRBD2. Germline CDR1 is GTSNPN and CDR2 is SVGIG (reference sequence). After removal of 3 bases from V and 3 bases from J, the junction contained 8 bases not matched to a gene. The CDR3 runs 15 residues. The CDR3 here is CAWSGTTRNYNEQFF. In DNA, the CDR3 is TGTGCCTGGAGCGGGACTACTCGAAACTACAATGAGCAGTTCTTC.

The V call is TRBV12-3 or TRBV12-4, the J call TRBJ2-1, with 9 bases lining up with TRBD2. CDR3 length: 14 residues. Trimming took 2 bases from V and 6 from J; bases not matched to a gene: 2. CDR3 sequence: CASSLLAGFNEQFF. CDR3 nucleotide sequence: TGTGCCAGCAGTTTACTAGCGGGGTTCAATGAGCAGTTCTTC.

The chain links TRBV6-1 to TRBJ2-3; 8 bases align to TRBD2. The germline CDR1 and CDR2 sequences are MNHNS and SASEGT. J gave up 0 bases and V 5 bases, and 4 bases lay outside the gene matches. The CDR3 is made up of 15 amino acids. The CDR3 region has the DNA TGTGCCAGCAGTTATCTAGCGGGCAGCACAGATACGCAGTATTTT. Encoded protein: CASSYLAGSTDTQYF.

The genes are TRBV28 and TRBJ2-1; 10 nucleotides align to TRBD2. The length of the CDR3 is 16 residues. Germline values: CDR1 MDHEN, CDR2 SYDVKM. V lost 7 bases to trimming and J lost 8 bases; unmatched junction nucleotides: 14. The CDR3 region is CASILRPSGSKDEQFF. CDR3 DNA: TGTGCCAGCATCCTACGACCTAGCGGGAGTAAGGATGAGCAGTTCTTC.

Judged by abundance, this clonotype is medium-sized (0.01 to 0.1%). The chain joins TRBV20-1 to TRBJ2-7; 7 bases map to TRBD1. Germline V gene sequence: CDR1 DFQATT, CDR2 SNEGSKA (reference sequence). The trim removed 6 bases at V and 2 bases at J, leaving 10 bases unmatched. The CDR3 has 14 amino acids. Here the CDR3 reads CSAPTTDRTYEQYF. The CDR3 DNA is TGCAGTGCGCCGACTACGGACAGGACCTACGAGCAGTACTTC.

Notes on this clonotype: A read error may be the cause here, since a much bigger clone is one base away. The chain carries TRBV6-5 and TRBJ2-7; the D gene is possibly TRBD1 (6 bases). This CDR3 is 14 amino acids long. The germline V gene encodes CDR1 MNHEY and CDR2 SVGAGI. Between the trimmed V and J ends, which lost 9 bases and 7 bases, there was a span of 22 bases. This CDR3 is CARTRDTRTGEQYF. The CDR3 DNA reads TGTGCCAGAACCCGGGACACCAGGACGGGTGAGCAGTACTTC.

The chain links TRBV27 to TRBJ2-7, with D tentatively TRBD2 (6 bases). Germline CDR1 and CDR2: MNHEY and SMNVEV (reference sequence). V lost 8 bases and J 3 bases, leaving 14 bases between the germline ends. This CDR3 comprises 13 residues. CDR3 amino acids: CASRLESSYEQYF. The CDR3 region has the DNA TGTGCCAGCCGACTAGAAAGTAGCTACGAGCAGTACTTC.

Only a few counts were recorded for this clonotype. The chain is built from TRBV6-5 and TRBJ2-1; D is ambiguous. The CDR3 loop spans 15 amino acids. The germline CDR1 and CDR2 sequences are MNHEY and SVGAGI. Trimming shortened V by 0 bases and J by 4 bases, and 10 bases separated the two germline ends. CDR3 sequence: CASSYSTERYNEQFF. The CDR3 nucleotides read TGTGCCAGCAGTTACTCAACCGAACGGTACAATGAGCAGTTCTTC.

In this sample, this clonotype turned up a few times. The chain employs TRBV12-3 or TRBV12-4 and TRBJ2-4; D is possibly TRBD1 (5 bases). The CDR3 covers 16 residues. The V end was cut by 5 bases, the J end by 6 bases, with 20 bases between. CDR3 nucleotides: TGTGCCAGCAGTCGGGCAGATCAGGGTGACAGAAACATTCAGTACTTC. Protein: CASSRADQGDRNIQYF.

This clonotype appeared once. This sequence may be a read error, since a much larger clone differs from it by one base. CDR3 coding DNA: TGTGCCAGCTCACCACAGACTCTCTACGATTACTATGGCTACACCTTC. Its translation is CASSPQTLYDYYGYTF. V and J are TRBV18 and TRBJ1-2; D unresolved. CDR3 length: 16 amino acids. Trimming stripped 1 base from V and 3 bases from J, with 15 bases between. CDR1 is KGHSH and CDR2 is LQKENI in the germline V gene.